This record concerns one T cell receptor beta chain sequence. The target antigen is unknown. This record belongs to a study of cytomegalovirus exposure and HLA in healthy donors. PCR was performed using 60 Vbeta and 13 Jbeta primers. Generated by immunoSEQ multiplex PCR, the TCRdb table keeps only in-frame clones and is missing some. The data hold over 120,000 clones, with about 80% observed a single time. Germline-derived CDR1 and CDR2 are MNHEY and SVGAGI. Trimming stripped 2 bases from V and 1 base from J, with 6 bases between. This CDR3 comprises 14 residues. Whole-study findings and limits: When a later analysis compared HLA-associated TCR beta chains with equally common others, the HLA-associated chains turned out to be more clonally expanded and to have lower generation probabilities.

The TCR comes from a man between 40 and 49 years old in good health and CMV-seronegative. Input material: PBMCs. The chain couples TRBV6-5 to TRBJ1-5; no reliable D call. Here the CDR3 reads CASSYAGSNQPQHF. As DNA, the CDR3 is TGTGCCAGCAGTTACGCGGGGAGCAATCAGCCCCAGCATTTT.